A selection of T cell receptor beta chains follows, all from one sample in a study of blood T cell repertoires in COVID-19. Measured with immunoSEQ multiplex PCR; TCRdb has only the in-frame clones, and not every one. The sample shows some 74,000 clones, roughly 80% of them seen only once. Sequenced sample: peripheral blood. The receptors shown here come from a man of 80 years or more with acute or convalescent COVID-19. Each CDR3 is given with its conserved first and last residue. D genes are given only for firm matches. Some rows mark clone size as missing; the rest say once, few, many or name a class of expanded clone.

CASSLGGQGEQYF	TGTGCCAGCAGCTTAGGGGGACAGGGCGAGCAGTACTTC	TRBD1	-	TRBJ2-7	TRBV7-2
CATRAAGLRNEQFF	TGTGCCACCAGGGCGGCAGGGCTTCGGAATGAGCAGTTCTTC	-	few	TRBJ2-1	TRBV24-1
CASSQALGQEEQETQYF	TGTGCCAGCAGCCAAGCTCTGGGACAGGAAGAACAAGAGACCCAGTACTTC	TRBD1	-	TRBJ2-5	TRBV14
CASSTLFGLGNTIYF	TGTGCCAGCAGTACCCTATTTGGGCTTGGAAACACCATATATTTT	-	-	TRBJ1-3	TRBV6-2/TRBV6-3
CAISPSFQGANYGYTF	TGTGCCATCAGTCCCTCCTTTCAGGGGGCTAACTATGGCTACACCTTC	TRBD1	-	TRBJ1-2	TRBV10-3
CATSRDRSGGISYEQYF	TGTGCCACCAGCAGAGATCGTTCAGGGGGCATCTCCTACGAGCAGTACTTC	TRBD1	-	TRBJ2-7	TRBV15
CSAGDRTHSYEQYF	TGCAGCGCCGGGGACAGGACCCACTCCTACGAGCAGTACTTC	TRBD1	-	TRBJ2-7	TRBV29-1
CASSGQGYYGYTF	TGTGCCAGCAGCGGACAGGGGTACTATGGCTACACCTTC	TRBD1	-	TRBJ1-2	TRBV9
CASSFYKLRGTEAFF	TGTGCCAGCAGTTTTTACAAACTCAGGGGGACTGAAGCTTTCTTT	TRBD1	once	TRBJ1-1	TRBV28
CASSLNPSGLAGGANIQYF	TGTGCCAGCAGCTTAAACCCCTCGGGGCTAGCGGGTGGGGCGAACATTCAGTACTTC	TRBD2	-	TRBJ2-4	TRBV7-2
CASSFGQTLEMNTEAFF	TGCGCCAGCAGCTTTGGACAGACCTTAGAAATGAACACTGAAGCTTTCTTT	-	-	TRBJ1-1	TRBV5-1
CASSYIQGYEQYF	TGTGCCAGCAGTTATATCCAGGGCTACGAGCAGTACTTC	-	-	TRBJ2-7	TRBV6-2/TRBV6-3
CASSMSPGKNNEKLFF	TGTGCCAGCAGCATGTCCCCGGGTAAGAATAATGAAAAACTGTTTTTT	-	-	TRBJ1-4	TRBV21-1
CASSDELYNEQFF	TGTGCCAGCAGTGACGAACTTTACAATGAGCAGTTCTTC	-	-	TRBJ2-1	TRBV6-4
CATRTGQGSTEAFF	TGTGCCACCAGAACGGGACAGGGGTCCACTGAAGCTTTCTTT	TRBD1	once	TRBJ1-1	TRBV24-1
CASSLDRAGDTEAFF	TGCGCCAGCAGCCTCGACAGGGCGGGCGACACTGAAGCTTTCTTT	TRBD1	-	TRBJ1-1	TRBV4-3
CASSPPGQAQGQFF	TGTGCCAGCTCACCACCGGGACAGGCACAAGGGCAGTTCTTC	TRBD1	-	TRBJ2-1	TRBV18
CASSTQGRITGELFF	TGTGCCAGCAGTACACAGGGTAGGATCACCGGGGAGCTGTTTTTT	-	-	TRBJ2-2	TRBV6-5
CASSYIGGGTYEQYF	TGTGCCAGCAGTTACATCGGGGGAGGTACCTACGAGCAGTACTTC	-	-	TRBJ2-7	TRBV6-5
CASSLTGFYTEAFF	TGTGCCAGCAGCCTCACAGGGTTCTACACTGAAGCTTTCTTT	-	-	TRBJ1-1	TRBV14
CASSPMTENYGYTF	TGCGCCAGCAGCCCGATGACAGAAAACTATGGCTACACCTTC	-	-	TRBJ1-2	TRBV5-1
CASSPGVAGAQETQYF	TGTGCCAGCAGTCCTGGGGTAGCGGGGGCCCAAGAGACCCAGTACTTC	TRBD2	-	TRBJ2-5	TRBV27
CASSVGGGETQYF	TGTGCCAGCAGTGTGGGGGGAGGGGAGACCCAGTACTTC	TRBD2	-	TRBJ2-5	TRBV25-1
CASSPGSPGSSPLHF	TGTGCCAGCAGCCCCGGGAGCCCAGGGAGCTCACCCCTCCACTTT	-	-	TRBJ1-6	TRBV5-4
CASSHRGLGNQPQHF	TGTGCCAGTAGTCACAGGGGGCTGGGCAATCAGCCCCAGCATTTT	TRBD1	-	TRBJ1-5	TRBV19
CASSLSPGTSGSHTQYF	TGTGCCAGCAGCTTAAGCCCCGGGACTAGCGGGAGTCATACGCAGTATTTT	TRBD2	-	TRBJ2-3	TRBV7-3
CASSQSDGLAGFYEQYF	TGTGCCAGCAGCCAAAGCGATGGACTAGCGGGTTTCTACGAGCAGTACTTC	TRBD2	-	TRBJ2-7	TRBV14
CASSTSQELFYGYTF	TGTGCCAGTAGTACTTCACAGGAACTCTTCTATGGCTACACCTTC	-	-	TRBJ1-2	TRBV19
CASSRIAGAPPYEQYF	TGTGCCAGCAGCAGGATAGCGGGGGCCCCCCCCTACGAGCAGTACTTC	TRBD2	-	TRBJ2-7	TRBV7-3
CASSPFRDSEKLFF	TGTGCCAGCAGCCCCTTCCGGGACAGTGAAAAACTGTTTTTT	TRBD1	-	TRBJ1-4	TRBV14
CASSLANFAEGRNEQFF	TGTGCCAGCAGCTTGGCCAACTTTGCGGAAGGGAGGAATGAGCAGTTCTTC	-	-	TRBJ2-1	TRBV5-4
CASSLQEGYTF	TGTGCCAGCAGCTTACAGGAAGGCTACACCTTC	-	-	TRBJ1-2	TRBV6-6